This T cell receptor beta chain was recovered during a study of human T cells and chemical hapten exposure (TCRdb year 2021). About the full investigation: For sensitization, 2% DPC in acetone was applied to a roughly 2 cm by roughly 2 cm area of upper inner arm skin. Patients additionally received weekly therapeutic DPC doses to the scalp throughout the roughly 25-week study period. Patch testing was done on the upper back using Finn chambers containing 0.01% DPC, and results were scored after 6 days according to International Contact Dermatitis Research Group standards. Alopecia areata with under or over 50% scalp involvement, alopecia totalis and alopecia universalis were represented in the patient cohort, which was mostly female. Libraries were combined into a pool for sequencing, and differences in TCR yield between samples came mainly from small differences in library volumes within the pool. The study tracked peripheral blood TCR repertoire changes in vivo during primary and secondary sensitization to the hapten diphenylcyclopropenone (DPC) in alopecia patients. Blood samples were taken from patients before sensitization (week 0) and at 2, 6 and about 24 weeks after DPC sensitization. Blood for TCR sequencing was provided by twenty-nine alopecia patients at one to four time points (pre-sensitization, 2, 6 and 24 weeks).

Interpreted using the paper, the time point label stands for: patch test 3, about 24 weeks after DPC sensitization. Taken with the paper, the label for treatment or condition translates to: therapeutic diphenylcyclopropenone sensitization with weekly scalp DPC. At each patch-test visit, blood was drawn before the patch test was applied. To be eligible, patients had to be aged 18 to 70, diagnosed with alopecia and judged suitable for DPC therapy, while pregnant patients were excluded. Total RNA was extracted from unfractionated whole blood collected in Tempus Blood RNA tubes. Broader findings and caveats from the paper: The number of TCRs above 1 in 1000 frequency did not change with DPC sensitization; there was no evidence of global repertoire structure alterations. All patients had alopecia, a presumed autoimmune disease, so their immune response might differ from that of healthy individuals. Expanded TCRs formed significantly more large CDR3 similarity clusters than pre-sensitization or healthy control sets, consistent with antigen-driven responses. After repeated subsampling, the strength of the expansion versus patch-test correlation and the threshold at which it became significant changed. A positive correlation was found between the number of PT1 expanded TCRs and patch test score, with significance reached at thresholds 8, 16 and 32 but not 4.

For this clonotype: This clone's antigen is unknown. No base quality values were provided; no much bigger clone lies one nucleotide off.

V was cut back by 8 bases and J by 2 bases, leaving a gap of 11 bases between them. CDR1 is given as MNHEY and CDR2 as SMNVEV, both from the germline V gene (reference sequence). Measured from the cysteine to the phenylalanine, the CDR3 is 13 residues long. Only the CDR3 DNA is retained, 39 bases long and in frame from the first base. Library creation used RACE. The reads were generated on a NextSeq 500. During library preparation, unique molecular identifiers were attached to individual cDNA molecules so that TCRs could be counted in a quantitative, reproducible way. Both TCR alpha and TCR beta chains were sequenced from each blood RNA sample. Concerning the study's data processing: The median number of TCRs per sample was approximately 98,000, ranging from roughly 23,224 to 690,600. V, J and CDR3 annotation of the TCR reads was performed with the Decombinator software suite. To make PS versus PT1 abundance plots, every sample was subsampled to the same number of TCRs (28,000). Expanded TCRs were defined as absent before sensitization and observed at least eight times at the 2-week time point. Starting from the raw public reads, TCRdb applied fastp trimming at Q25, assembled clones with MiXCR and retained in-frame beta chains. When rows share a CDR3 protein, they turn into one entry using the most common DNA and genes. The V and J calls reflect TCRdb's pipeline rather than the authors' work. The sample contains 180,000 or so distinct CDR3 sequences, about 25% of them found a single time. The ten largest clones add up to 2% to 2.5% of the sample.

The specimen comprised whole blood, sampled in connection with sensitization to the hapten diphenylcyclopropenone (DPC). This receptor was identified in a woman in her forties with alopecia areata. Some clones in this sample may be carry-over from other donors' samples. The chain is encoded by TRBV27 joined to TRBJ2-3; matching of 6 bases hints at TRBD2 as the D gene. The CDR3 is CASVGGVTDTQYF. The nucleotides read TGTGCCAGCGTCGGCGGGGTCACAGATACGCAGTATTTT.